A few counts support the clone carrying this T cell receptor (beta chain). Antigen: not known. V shed 1 base and J shed 2 bases, with 8 bases lying between them. Germline CDR1 and CDR2: SGHTA and FQGNSA. CDR3 length equals 14 residues. Peripheral blood genomic DNA, not sorted cells or RNA, was the template. Rearranged V-D-J TRB sequences were amplified with a mixed TRB-A/B primer pool. TCRdb re-called the multiplex PCR reads with MiXCR, one entry per CDR3 protein. The sample shows under 12,000 distinct CDR3 sequences, 25% to 30% of them seen only once. This specimen belongs to a study of T cell repertoires in aging, cancer and after chemotherapy. Findings and caveats of the study: No conclusions about immunological memory after chemotherapy can be drawn from the repertoire data.

The chain combines TRBV7-2 with TRBJ1-2, with D hard to call. Sequencing input: blood. This TCR was sampled from a human donor in good health. In DNA, the CDR3 is TGTGCCAGCAGCTTAGGTCATCTGAACTATGGCTACACCTTC. Translated, it gives CASSLGHLNYGYTF.